The 19 T cell receptor beta chains listed next were all sequenced from one sample in a study of technical replicates of blood from a handful of donors. Generated by immunoSEQ multiplex PCR, the TCRdb table keeps only in-frame clones and is missing some. The sample includes about 75,000 clones, 90% to 95% of them seen just once. Sequences were obtained from PBMCs. The source of these receptors is a human donor in good health. Some clones in this sample may be carry-over from other donors' samples.

This clone has more than one count but fewer than ten. The chain joins TRBV5-4 to TRBJ2-7; TRBD2 matches at 9 bases. V was clipped by 5 bases and J by 3 bases; unmatched bases: 9. Germline CDR1 is SGHNT and CDR2 is YYREEE (reference sequence). The CDR3 extends over 15 amino acids. Here the CDR3 DNA reads TGTGCCAGCAGTGAGGGCCCTAGCGGGGTCTACGAGCAGTACTTC. This codes for CASSEGPSGVYEQYF.

This chain joins TRBV7-8 and TRBJ2-1; the match to TRBD2 covers 7 bases. The junction had 6 bases not matched to a gene; V was cut back by 2 bases and J by 2 bases. Germline V gene lookup returns CDR1 SGHVS and CDR2 FQNEAQ. The CDR3 has 16 residues. Written as DNA, the CDR3 is TGTGCCAGCAGCTTACCAGGACTAGACCCCTACAATGAGCAGTTCTTC. Translating it yields CASSLPGLDPYNEQFF.

The V call is TRBV2, the J call TRBJ1-1; 9 bases align to TRBD1. The germline gives CDR1 SNHLY, CDR2 FYNNEI. There are 15 residues in the CDR3. The J segment lost 7 bases and the V segment lost 7 bases, leaving 13 bases of the junction unmatched. DNA for the CDR3: TGTGCCAGCACTAAGACCCCGGGACAGGGCCTTGAAGCTTTCTTT. Translated: CASTKTPGQGLEAFF.

The chain couples TRBV4-2 to TRBJ1-5; unclear D gene. CDR3 length: 16 amino acids. The V and J ends lost 0 bases and 0 bases respectively, with 9 bases between them. Germline V gene data show CDR1 as LGHNA and CDR2 as YNFKEQ. The CDR3 spells CASSQDPQYSNQPQHF. The CDR3 coding sequence is TGTGCCAGCAGCCAAGACCCTCAGTATAGCAATCAGCCCCAGCATTTT.

The chain has TRBV29-1 and TRBJ1-1, with D hard to call. CDR1 is SQVTM, CDR2 ANQGSEA, per germline. V lost 4 bases to trimming and J lost 2 bases, with 11 bases between them. The CDR3 consists of 13 residues. DNA for the CDR3: TGCAGCGTTGTAGGCAGGCTCAACACTGAAGCTTTCTTT. Translating it yields CSVVGRLNTEAFF.

The gene calls are TRBV7-8 and TRBJ2-7, with D perhaps matching TRBD1 (6 bases). The V end lost 1 base, the J end lost 3 bases, and 16 bases lay between the germline ends. The germline CDR1 and CDR2 sequences are SGHVS and FQNEAQ. The CDR3 sequence is 16 residues long. The CDR3 sequence: CASSLDRQVLYYEQYF. CDR3 bases: TGTGCCAGCAGCTTAGATCGACAGGTCCTTTACTACGAGCAGTACTTC.

The V call is TRBV9, the J call TRBJ2-5; a weak D match, TRBD1 (5 bases). Germline V gives CDR1 SGDLS, CDR2 YYNGEE. The length of the CDR3 is 14 residues. V was trimmed by 0 bases and J by 4 bases, leaving 10 bases between them. In DNA, the CDR3 is TGTGCCAGCAGCGTAGGGGGCAGGCCAGAGACCCAGTACTTC. Its protein is CASSVGGRPETQYF.

V is TRBV11-2 and J is TRBJ2-5; 7 positions agree with TRBD2. CDR1 is SGHAT and CDR2 is FQNNGV in the germline V gene. After removal of 5 bases from V and 2 bases from J, the junction contained 5 bases not matched to a gene. This CDR3 region has 14 residues. CDR3 sequence (DNA): TGTGCCAGCAGCCAGCGGACTAGGCAAGAGACCCAGTACTTC. The encoded protein is CASSQRTRQETQYF.

This rearrangement joins TRBV14 to TRBJ1-3; no firm D call. The germline gives CDR1 SGHDN, CDR2 FVKESK. There are 17 residues in the CDR3. The V end lost 4 bases, the J end lost 2 bases, and 18 bases lay between the germline ends. For the CDR3, the DNA is TGTGCCAGCAGCCCCCGTCAGACAAGCCGCCCTGGAAACACCATATATTTT. Encoded protein: CASSPRQTSRPGNTIYF.

This rearrangement joins TRBV5-3 to TRBJ1-5; TRBD1 agrees at 7 bases. TRBV5-3 is flagged as an ORF with uncertain function. There are 20 residues in the CDR3. V lost 4 bases, J lost 0 bases, and 19 bases stayed unmatched. CDR3 coding DNA: TGTGCCAGAAGCAGAACACGATTGACAGGGCAACTGGATAGCAATCAGCCCCAGCATTTT. Amino acids: CARSRTRLTGQLDSNQPQHF.

The chain couples TRBV18 to TRBJ2-5; D is unclear. The ends were cut back, 3 bases at V and 2 bases at J, with 10 bases in the middle. The CDR3 runs 14 residues. The V gene's germline CDR1 is KGHSH and CDR2 LQKENI. The CDR3 nucleotides read TGTGCCAGCTCACCTCAGACTCTTCAAGAGACCCAGTACTTC. The encoded protein is CASSPQTLQETQYF.

This clone was seen only once. V and J are TRBV25-1 and TRBJ1-1, with D maybe TRBD1 (5 bases). The CDR3 runs 14 residues. Per the germline V gene, CDR1 is MGHDK and CDR2 is SYGVNS. The V and J ends lost 6 bases and 1 base respectively, with 12 bases between them. The CDR3 loop reads CASRLGVGNTEAFF. In nucleotides, the CDR3 is TGTGCCAGCAGATTAGGGGTAGGGAACACTGAAGCTTTCTTT.

This chain connects TRBV7-2 to TRBJ2-3, with 9 nucleotides matching TRBD2. CDR3 length: 15 amino acids. Losses at the gene ends were 1 base for V and 6 bases for J; bases not matched to a gene: 5. Looked up from germline, CDR1 is SGHTA and CDR2 is FQGNSA. As DNA, the CDR3 is TGTGCCAGCAGCTTAGGCGGGGGGGCCTTCGATACGCAGTATTTT. Protein product: CASSLGGGAFDTQYF.

As DNA, the CDR3 is TGTGCCAGCAGCTTAAGACTAGCGGGGTCCGCCCCCTACAATGAGCAGTTCTTC. This translates into CASSLRLAGSAPYNEQFF. The genes are TRBV7-2 and TRBJ2-1; 11 bases are shared with TRBD2. Per germline, CDR1 SGHTA and CDR2 FQGNSA. Unmatched junction bases numbered 8, after V lost 2 bases and J lost 2 bases. CDR3 length: 18 residues. Full variable domain (rest looked up from reference TRBV7-2 and TRBJ2-1): GAGVSQSPSNKVTEKGKDVELRCDPISGHTALYWYRQSLGQGLEFLIYFQGNSAPDKSGLPSDRFSAERTGGSVSTLTIQRTQQEDSAVYLCASSLRLAGSAPYNEQFFGPGTRLTVL.

The rearrangement links TRBV9 to TRBJ2-1, with 8 bases aligning to TRBD1. The V gene's germline CDR1 is SGDLS and CDR2 YYNGEE. This CDR3 is built from 16 residues. V lost 3 bases and J lost 5; bases outside the gene matches: 10. The CDR3 nucleotides are TGTGCCAGCAGCGAGCTCGGGGACAGGTACGACAATGAGCAGTTCTTC. This gives the protein CASSELGDRYDNEQFF.

The chain combines TRBV2 with TRBJ2-2; TRBD1 is a possible D gene (6 bases). The CDR3 extends over 13 amino acids. Trimming removed 3 bases at V and 5 bases at J, with 7 bases between. Germline CDR1 is SNHLY and CDR2 is FYNNEI. The CDR3 sequence is CASSDRGTGELFF. CDR3 DNA: TGTGCCAGCAGTGACAGGGGTACCGGGGAGCTGTTTTTT.

The V and J genes are TRBV7-9 and TRBJ2-7; 7 nucleotides agree with TRBD2. Germline trimming cut 8 bases from V and 6 bases from J; bases unmatched to any gene: 13. The CDR3 has 14 residues. Germline V gene sequence: CDR1 SEHNR, CDR2 FQNEAQ (reference sequence). The CDR3 nucleotides are TGTGCCAGCGCTGCGATTTTGGGAGGGGTCGAGCAGTACTTC. Its protein product is CASAAILGGVEQYF.

V and J are TRBV5-1 and TRBJ1-6; tentatively, D is TRBD1 (6 bases). The CDR3 is 16 amino acids. CDR1 and CDR2 from the germline V gene are SGHRS and YFSETQ. The V and J ends lost 0 bases and 3 bases respectively, with 10 bases between them. The CDR3 nucleotides read TGCGCCAGCAGCTTGGGACAGGTCCGCTATAATTCACCCCTCCACTTT. It yields the protein CASSLGQVRYNSPLHF.

This chain uses TRBV7-9 with TRBJ1-2; D gene unclear. Germline lookup yields CDR1 SEHNR and CDR2 FQNEAQ (reference sequence). Trimming removed 2 bases at V and 0 bases at J, with 13 bases between. This CDR3 region has 16 residues. The CDR3 loop reads CASSLITVPTNYGYTF. DNA for the CDR3: TGTGCCAGCAGCTTAATCACAGTCCCAACTAACTATGGCTACACCTTC.